The 13 T cell receptor beta chains in this list originate from one sample, sequenced in a study of blood T cell repertoires in COVID-19. Profiled with immunoSEQ multiplex PCR; TCRdb holds only in-frame clones, not every one. In the table there are 130,000 to 150,000 clones, around nine tenths of which are singletons. The sequencing sample was made of peripheral blood. The receptors originated from a woman aged 40 to 50 with acute or convalescent COVID-19.

This rearrangement joins TRBV28 to TRBJ1-5; 11 nucleotides line up with TRBD1. J lost 4 bases, V lost 6 bases, and 2 bases had no gene match. CDR3 size: 14 residues. CDR1 is MDHEN, CDR2 SYDVKM, per germline. CDR3 nucleotide sequence: TGTGCCAGCAGGGACAGGGGGCCGAATCAGCCCCAGCATTTT. Amino acid sequence: CASRDRGPNQPQHF.

The chain recombines TRBV15 with TRBJ2-1; 10 bases line up with TRBD2. There are 17 residues in the CDR3. The trim removed 5 bases at V and 7 bases at J, leaving 14 bases unmatched. CDR1 is LNHNV, CDR2 YYDKDF, per germline (reference sequence). The CDR3 nucleotides read TGTGCCACCAGCTCCGGGCAACTAGCGGGAAAGGATAATGAGCAGTTCTTC. It encodes CATSSGQLAGKDNEQFF.

The chain uses TRBV2 and TRBJ2-7; 9 nucleotides agree with TRBD1. V lost 5 bases and J lost 3; bases outside the gene matches: 5. The length of the CDR3 is 14 residues. CDR1 SNHLY and CDR2 FYNNEI come from the germline V gene. CDR3 in DNA: TGTGCCAGCAGTCGGGGACAGGGACTCTACGAGCAGTACTTC. Translation: CASSRGQGLYEQYF.

This rearrangement joins TRBV18 to TRBJ1-1, with D tentatively TRBD1 (6 bases). Germline CDR1 is KGHSH and CDR2 is LQKENI. V gave up 2 bases and J gave up 5 bases, with 12 bases separating them. The CDR3 is made up of 14 amino acids. For the CDR3, the DNA is TGTGCCAGCTCACCAAACAGGGTGGGGACTGAAGCTTTCTTT. It codes for CASSPNRVGTEAFF.

The chain couples TRBV12-3 or TRBV12-4 to TRBJ1-1; D gene ambiguous. The CDR3 is 13 residues long. V lost 8 bases, J lost 2 bases, and 12 bases lay in between. CDR3 bases: TGTGCCAGCGCCTTTGGTAGTAACACTGAAGCTTTCTTT. Translated, it gives CASAFGSNTEAFF.

This sequence joins TRBV28 and TRBJ1-1; D not certain. The CDR3 spans 13 residues. The germline CDR1 and CDR2 sequences are MDHEN and SYDVKM. V was cut by 6 bases and J by 6 bases, with 14 bases left in between. The CDR3 sequence is CASSLDSVAEAFF. DNA of the CDR3: TGTGCCAGCAGCTTAGACTCCGTGGCTGAAGCTTTCTTT.

The chain couples TRBV5-6 to TRBJ2-1; TRBD2 agrees at 13 bases. Trimming removed 2 bases from V and 0 bases from J; junction bases left unmatched: 5. Germline V gives CDR1 SGHDT, CDR2 YYEEEE. This CDR3 comprises 18 residues. The CDR3 DNA is TGTGCCAGCAGCTTTCCGGGACTAGCGGGGAGCTCCTACAATGAGCAGTTCTTC. It yields the protein CASSFPGLAGSSYNEQFF.

The V gene is TRBV14, the J gene TRBJ2-1, with 11 bases that match TRBD2. The ends lost 0 bases at V and 4 bases at J; junction bases unmatched: 17. Germline values: CDR1 SGHDN, CDR2 FVKESK. The CDR3 totals 21 residues. CDR3 DNA sequence: TGTGCCAGCAGCCAAGATTACGACGGCAGGACTAGCGGGTTCCCTTACAATGAGCAGTTCTTC. Translation: CASSQDYDGRTSGFPYNEQFF.

The chain is built from TRBV7-2 and TRBJ1-1; 7 bases align to TRBD1. The V and J ends lost 2 bases and 1 base, in that order; junction bases with no gene match: 1. The length of the CDR3 is 14 residues. The germline V gene encodes CDR1 SGHTA and CDR2 FQGNSA. The CDR3 DNA reads as TGTGCCAGCAGCTTACGGACAGGGAACACTGAAGCTTTCTTT. Amino acids: CASSLRTGNTEAFF.

V and J are TRBV5-4 and TRBJ1-2; 7 positions match TRBD1. The CDR3 runs 14 residues. Germline values: CDR1 SGHNT, CDR2 YYREEE (reference sequence). Trimming took 5 bases from V and 7 from J; bases not matched to a gene: 11. The CDR3 region has the DNA TGTGCCAGCAGTTGGGCTGGGACAGAGAGTGGCTACACCTTC. Protein sequence: CASSWAGTESGYTF.

The CDR3 loop is CAWSPDTGELFF. The CDR3 DNA is TGTGCCTGGAGTCCGGACACCGGGGAGCTGTTTTTT. J is TRBJ2-2 and V is TRBV30; D ambiguous. The length of the CDR3 is 12 residues. The V end lost 2 bases, the J end lost 3 bases, and 4 bases lay between the germline ends. Germline V gives CDR1 GTSNPN, CDR2 SVGIG (reference sequence).

The gene calls are TRBV4-1 and TRBJ1-2; 7 bases are a match to TRBD1. Germline V gene data show CDR1 as MGHRA and CDR2 as YSYEKL. Trimming at V came to 1 base and at J to 5 bases, leaving 4 bases not matched to a gene. This CDR3 region has 14 residues. CDR3 in amino acids: CASSQGQGGYGYTF. The CDR3, as DNA: TGCGCCAGCAGCCAAGGACAGGGTGGGTATGGCTACACCTTC.

The rearrangement uses TRBV25-1 and TRBJ2-2, with 9 bases aligning to TRBD1. CDR1 and CDR2 from the germline V gene are MGHDK and SYGVNS. CDR3 size: 16 residues. V dropped 7 bases and J dropped 5; count of bases not matched to a gene: 11. Written as DNA, the CDR3 is TGTGCCAGCATATCAGACAGGGGGATGGGAACCGGGGAGCTGTTTTTT. Translation gives CASISDRGMGTGELFF.